The sequence of this TCR beta chain was determined in a study of T cells in localized non-small cell lung cancer (dated by TCRdb to the early 2020s). The study in broad terms: Comparing tumors with uninvolved tumor-adjacent lungs, the study looked at the T cell repertoires of hundreds of patients with early-stage NSCLC. All 220 or so NSCLC patients in the cohort were treatment-naive and had localized lung tumors that were resected. Of the NSCLC patients, around 140 were male and roughly 110 were female, and the mean age was approximately 66 years. Points the paper makes about the study in general: Because multi-region tumor sequencing was not done, intratumor heterogeneity could not be ruled out. The highest T cell clonality was observed in uninvolved tumor-adjacent lung, where clonality exceeded that of tumor, suggesting that antigenic responses were more focused in uninvolved tumor-adjacent lung. A median of roughly 60 of the top 100 tumor clones were detected in paired uninvolved adjacent lung, and around 30 of these tumor clones were also found among the top 100 clones of the paired uninvolved adjacent lung. Because the study design was exploratory, TCR variables were selected using unadjusted p-values without false-discovery rate correction. Higher T cell density in blood was associated with longer overall survival, whereas higher clonality in adjacent lung was associated with shorter survival.

TCR beta CDR3 regions were sequenced from DNA using the immunoSEQ Assay. Processing in the source paper ran as follows. T cell density was computed as TCR beta template counts normalized to usable DNA estimated by amplifying housekeeping genes. Using the preseqR package, richness was estimated by extrapolating to 120,000 templates for tissue samples and 400,000 templates for PBMC samples. Clonality was defined by subtracting Pielou's evenness from one. Differential abundance testing on productive amino-acid clonotypes, with a minimum total count of 5 and an alpha of 0.1, was used to identify tissue-enriched TCRs. The Jaccard Index and the Morisita Overlap Index were used to measure how much the repertoires overlapped between compartments. GLIPH clustered TCR beta CDR3s with public tetramer-defined viral CDR3s; viral motifs required at least three viral sequences plus V-gene enrichment. The table comes from immuneACCESS by way of TCRdb, which keeps in-frame sequences with V and J called. Part of the clones is missing from these tables; in studies checked, under half for an unresolved V gene and the rest for unknown reasons. V and J calls and clone size are those listed in that table; D and trimming were worked out from the DNA. This sample gives just under 1,500 clones in total; about 27% of them show up just once. Approximately 20% of the sample goes to the ten largest clones.

From the cysteine through the phenylalanine, the CDR3 covers 15 amino acids. The kept DNA is CDR3 alone, 45 bases in frame from the first base. V is pared back by 5 bases and J by 4 bases, with 17 bases lying between the germline termini. The germline V gene supplies CDR1 MNHGY and CDR2 SAAAGT. A few counts support this clone. Its antigen is still unknown. Nothing much larger sits one base from this clone, and base qualities are not available. Two independent pathologists confirmed that the uninvolved adjacent lung, which was taken at least 2 cm from the tumor margin, was free of atypia. At diagnosis, peripheral blood, uninvolved tumor-adjacent lung and tumor were collected and stored as a combination of fresh-frozen and FFPE material.

This receptor was taken from a man aged 40-75 years with stage II squamous cell lung carcinoma. Material: normal lung tissue next to the tumor, obtained before any cancer treatment. The rearranged segments are TRBV6-8 and TRBJ2-5; too little of a D gene remains to name it. The bases read TGTGCCAGCAGTCCCCCTTTGGGGTGGGGAGAGACCCAGTACTTC. This yields the protein CASSPPLGWGETQYF.